Listed here are 26 T cell receptor beta chains from one sample, sequenced in a study of T cell responses to AZD1222 COVID-19 vaccine. Here immunoSEQ multiplex PCR was the method, and the copy in TCRdb shows in-frame clones only, minus some. The sample lists some 95,000 clones, around 90% occurring once. Sample: peripheral blood, taken on day 0 of AZD1222 vaccination. The receptors shown here come from an adult in good health.

The gene calls are TRBV29-1 and TRBJ2-2, with 8 positions matching TRBD2. The CDR3 has 16 amino acids. The germline CDR1 and CDR2 sequences are SQVTM and ANQGSEA. Trimming at V came to 0 bases and at J to 3 bases, leaving 6 bases not matched to a gene. CDR3 sequence: CSVEDGGGLDTGELFF. In DNA form, the CDR3 reads TGCAGCGTTGAAGATGGCGGGGGGCTGGACACCGGGGAGCTGTTTTTT.

The rearrangement joins TRBV7-2 to TRBJ2-1; a weak D match, TRBD1 (6 bases). CDR1 is SGHTA and CDR2 is FQGNSA in the germline V gene. The length of the CDR3 is 15 residues. Trimming left V 5 bases short and J 9 bases short, with 20 bases between. CDR3 nucleotide sequence: TGTGCCAGCAGCCCAAACGCAGGGGCCATCGGTGAGCAGTTCTTC. Residues: CASSPNAGAIGEQFF.

For this clone: Compared with germline, one end of the junction differs, possibly owing to a read error. This sequence joins TRBV20-1 and TRBJ1-1; the D gene is possibly TRBD1 (5 bases). The CDR3 is made up of 9 amino acids. The germline CDR1 and CDR2 sequences are DFQATT and SNEGSKA (reference sequence). The CDR3 is CTGFTEAFF. For the CDR3, the DNA is TGTACAGGTTTCACTGAAGCTTTCTTT.

The chain uses TRBV3-1 (or the pseudogene TRBV3-2) and TRBJ1-2; 7 positions agree with TRBD1. The CDR3 extends over 15 amino acids. The trim removed 5 bases at V and 4 bases at J, leaving 10 bases unmatched. The germline gives CDR1 LGHDT, CDR2 YNNKEL (reference sequence). This CDR3 reads CASSARAGGVYGYTF. DNA of the CDR3: TGTGCCAGCAGCGCTAGGGCAGGGGGAGTCTATGGCTACACCTTC.

The V call is TRBV11-2, the J call TRBJ1-1; D uncertain. The germline V gene encodes CDR1 SGHAT and CDR2 FQNNGV. The CDR3 runs to 12 residues. Trimming cost V 2 bases and J 10 bases, with 11 bases left between them. The DNA for the CDR3 is TGTGCCAGCAGCTTACCCCCCCGAGGAGCTTTCTTT. Translation: CASSLPPRGAFF.

The J gene is TRBJ2-7, the V gene TRBV5-6, with a weak D call TRBD1 (5 bases). The V gene's germline CDR1 is SGHDT and CDR2 YYEEEE. V was shortened by 0 bases and J by 2 bases, with 9 bases between the two germline ends. The CDR3 spans 14 residues. In DNA form, the CDR3 reads TGTGCCAGCAGCTTGGGCGGACACCCCTACGAGCAGTACTTC. This encodes CASSLGGHPYEQYF.

This clone was picked up many times. The chain's CDR3 is CASSLTGASSYEQYF. DNA for the CDR3: TGTGCCAGCAGTTTAACAGGGGCGAGCTCCTACGAGCAGTACTTC. This sequence joins TRBV6-1 and TRBJ2-7; 7 bases are a match to TRBD1. J lost 0 bases, V lost 5 bases, and 7 bases had no gene match. CDR1 MNHNS and CDR2 SASEGT come from the germline V gene. This CDR3 has 15 residues.

The rearrangement links TRBV6-5 to TRBJ2-1, with D possibly being TRBD2 (5 bases). The germline V and J ends were trimmed by 6 bases and 5 bases, with 11 bases remaining between them. Per germline, CDR1 MNHEY and CDR2 SVGAGI. There are 13 residues in the CDR3. The CDR3: CASRDWKDNEQFF. The CDR3 nucleotides read TGTGCCAGCAGGGACTGGAAAGACAATGAGCAGTTCTTC.

This chain joins TRBV2 and TRBJ2-3, with D unclear. Trimming stripped 7 bases from V and 1 base from J, with 6 bases between. Germline CDR1 is SNHLY and CDR2 is FYNNEI. CDR3 length: 12 amino acids. CDR3 residues: CASNAGTDTQYF. The DNA of the CDR3 is TGTGCCAGCAACGCTGGCACAGATACGCAGTATTTT.

This clone is a singleton in its sample. The chain has TRBV29-1 and TRBJ1-1; D is perhaps TRBD1 (6 bases). V lost 7 bases, J lost 3 bases, and 27 bases lay in between. In germline, CDR1 is SQVTM, CDR2 ANQGSEA. The CDR3 extends over 17 amino acids. This CDR3 is CSAEPPGGRFLYTEAFF. The CDR3 DNA sequence: TGCAGCGCCGAGCCCCCCGGGGGCAGGTTCCTATACACTGAAGCTTTCTTT.

In DNA form, the CDR3 reads TGCGCCAGCAGCCGCTCTGGACAGGGCAATCAGCCCCAGCATTTT. It is translated as CASSRSGQGNQPQHF. The rearrangement joins TRBV4-1 to TRBJ1-5; 7 bases are shared with TRBD1. With V trimmed by 4 bases and J by 2 bases, 5 bases remained unmatched. The CDR3 contains 15 residues. Germline CDR1 is MGHRA and CDR2 is YSYEKL.

This chain links TRBV5-4 with TRBJ2-3; TRBD2 matches at 14 bases. This CDR3 contains 18 residues. The trim removed 2 bases at V and 0 bases at J, leaving 5 bases unmatched. Germline V gene lookup returns CDR1 SGHNT and CDR2 YYREEE (reference sequence). In DNA, the CDR3 is TGTGCCAGCAGCTTATGGACTAGCGGGGGGTATAGCACAGATACGCAGTATTTT. This encodes CASSLWTSGGYSTDTQYF.

The rearrangement links TRBV5-6 to TRBJ2-1, with 7 nucleotides matching TRBD1. The CDR3 contains 15 residues. Germline CDR1 SGHDT, CDR2 YYEEEE. With V trimmed by 3 bases and J by 4 bases, 7 bases remained unmatched. The CDR3 DNA reads as TGTGCCAGCAGCTACCGGGACAGATCTTACAATGAGCAGTTCTTC. Translation: CASSYRDRSYNEQFF.

This clone was seen once. The gene calls are TRBV11-2 and TRBJ1-1; the D is unclear. Deletions cut 2 bases from V and 8 bases from J, with 9 bases between. The CDR3 runs to 12 residues. Germline V gives CDR1 SGHAT, CDR2 FQNNGV. The CDR3 spells CASSLWAEEAFF. CDR3 nucleotides: TGTGCCAGCAGCTTATGGGCAGAGGAAGCTTTCTTT.

The chain couples TRBV19 to TRBJ1-2; TRBD1 aligns across 10 bases. Germline V gives CDR1 LNHDA, CDR2 SQIVND (reference sequence). This CDR3 contains 16 residues. V shed 5 bases, J shed 4 bases, and the junction held 10 bases outside the gene matches. CDR3 residues: CASSPTGGQGIYGYTF. CDR3 nucleotides: TGTGCCAGTAGTCCGACCGGGGGACAGGGGATCTATGGCTACACCTTC.

This clone was recorded only once. This sample includes further DNA sequences coding for the same CDR3. The chain couples TRBV5-1 to TRBJ1-1; perhaps TRBD1 as D (5 bases). CDR1 and CDR2 (germline): SGHRS, YFSETQ. V gave up 0 bases and J gave up 1 base, with 7 bases separating them. The CDR3 has 14 amino acids. CDR3: CASSLVGPNTEAFF. CDR3 nucleotides: TGCGCCAGCAGCTTGGTGGGGCCGAACACTGAAGCTTTCTTT.

The V gene is TRBV9, the J gene TRBJ2-1; D unresolved. The CDR3 runs 16 residues. In germline, CDR1 is SGDLS, CDR2 YYNGEE. The germline V and J ends were trimmed by 4 bases and 0 bases, with 14 bases remaining between them. The CDR3 sequence: CASSSRGSSSYNEQFF. CDR3 DNA: TGTGCCAGCAGCTCCCGAGGATCGAGCTCCTACAATGAGCAGTTCTTC. Using reference TRBV9 and TRBJ2-1 for the parts outside the CDR3, the full variable domain is DSGVTQTPKHLITATGQRVTLRCSPRSGDLSVYWYQQSLDQGLQFLIQYYNGEERAKGNILERFSAQQFPDLHSELNLSSLELGDSALYFCASSSRGSSSYNEQFFGPGTRLTVL.

V gene TRBV4-3 combines with J gene TRBJ1-1; 7 positions match TRBD1. Unmatched junction bases numbered 10, after V lost 8 bases and J lost 4 bases. Looked up from germline, CDR1 is LGHNA and CDR2 is YSLEER. The CDR3 sequence is 14 residues long. CDR3 sequence (DNA): TGCGCCAGCGGTGCGGGACAGACGGTCACTGAAGCTTTCTTT. Amino acids: CASGAGQTVTEAFF.

V gene TRBV20-1 combines with J gene TRBJ1-2; D not certain. V was trimmed by 7 bases and J by 7 bases, leaving 13 bases between them. The CDR3 is 11 amino acids. The germline gives CDR1 DFQATT, CDR2 SNEGSKA (reference sequence). Written as DNA, the CDR3 is TGCAGTGTTAGGCTAATCTCTGGCTACACCTTC. Translating it yields CSVRLISGYTF.

This rearrangement joins TRBV6-5 to TRBJ1-4; D unclear. CDR3 size: 15 residues. The germline CDR1 and CDR2 sequences are MNHEY and SVGAGI. The V gene lost 2 bases and the J gene lost 7 bases, with 14 bases spanning the gap. The CDR3 spells CASSYAKVGREKLFF. The CDR3 bases are TGTGCCAGCAGTTACGCGAAAGTCGGACGTGAAAAACTGTTTTTT.

The chain joins TRBV9 to TRBJ2-5; the D is unclear. V lost 3 bases to trimming and J lost 5 bases, with 5 bases between them. The CDR3 runs to 11 residues. Germline V gene sequence: CDR1 SGDLS, CDR2 YYNGEE. DNA of the CDR3: TGTGCCAGCAGCGGGGTGGAGACCCAGTACTTC. As protein: CASSGVETQYF.

The V gene is TRBV5-1, the J gene TRBJ2-3, with 9 bases matching TRBD2. In germline, CDR1 is SGHRS, CDR2 YFSETQ. The CDR3 is 16 amino acids. The V segment lost 4 bases and the J segment 1 base; nucleotides outside the gene matches: 7. The CDR3 reads CASSLPSSGGTDTQYF. Here the CDR3 DNA reads TGCGCCAGCAGCCTACCTTCTAGCGGGGGCACAGATACGCAGTATTTT.

Judged by abundance, this clone is medium-sized. V and J are TRBV5-1 and TRBJ1-1, with unresolved D. This CDR3 has 13 amino acids. V lost 0 bases to trimming and J lost 6 bases, with 9 bases between them. Germline values: CDR1 SGHRS, CDR2 YFSETQ. DNA of the CDR3: TGCGCCAGCAGCTTGGAAGCAACACCTGAAGCTTTCTTT. The encoded protein is CASSLEATPEAFF.

The J gene is TRBJ1-2, the V gene TRBV20-1, with D perhaps TRBD1 (6 bases). The CDR3 sequence is 11 residues long. V was trimmed by 6 bases and J by 4 bases, leaving 9 bases between them. CDR1 is DFQATT, CDR2 SNEGSKA, per germline (reference sequence). This CDR3 is CSAQDSYGYTF. As DNA, the CDR3 is TGCAGTGCGCAGGACAGCTATGGCTACACCTTC.

The chain carries TRBV27 and TRBJ1-1; 8 bases are shared with TRBD1. This CDR3 spans 12 amino acids. V lost 5 bases and J lost 8; bases outside the gene matches: 4. Germline assignment: CDR1 MNHEY and CDR2 SMNVEV (reference sequence). Here the CDR3 DNA reads TGTGCCAGCAGTAAAGGGACAGGAGAAGCTTTCTTT. Its protein product is CASSKGTGEAFF.

In this sample, this clone turned up once. This chain links TRBV5-6 with TRBJ1-2; 9 positions agree with TRBD1. Losses at the gene ends were 2 bases for V and 5 bases for J; bases not matched to a gene: 13. CDR3 length: 17 amino acids. The germline V gene has CDR1 SGHDT and CDR2 YYEEEE. The CDR3 sequence is CASSFKQGARVSYGYTF. Here the CDR3 DNA reads TGTGCCAGCAGCTTTAAACAGGGGGCGCGAGTATCGTATGGCTACACCTTC.